The text below deals with one T cell receptor beta chain. Its specificity is unknown. This sample stems from a study of cytomegalovirus exposure and HLA in healthy donors. Overall study: Genetic ancestry analysis placed under 90% of the 410 or so donors that were genotyped in the Caucasian-associated cluster.

A multiplex PCR was run with 60 Vbeta primers and 13 Jbeta primers. As processed by the authors: Some 11 million shared chains were among the approximately 87 million unique TCR beta chains that a later analysis counted. Profiling relied on immunoSEQ multiplex PCR, and the TCRdb table lists in-frame clones only, not all of them. That table supplies the V and J calls and clone size; D and trimming were determined from the DNA. Among around 130,000 clones listed, 75% were seen once. Study-wide results and caveats: In a later analysis, a missense DCLRE1C variant was linked to TCR beta V- and J-gene trimming. Earlier analysis yielded a pattern in which most TCR beta V segments were productive about 90% or about 30% of the time.

This CDR3 is 15 amino acids long. V was pared by 0 bases and J by 7 bases, with 8 bases of the junction left unmatched. Looked up from germline, CDR1 is SGHRS and CDR2 is YFSETQ. This clonotype was obtained from a middle-aged woman in good health and CMV-seropositive. The chain has TRBV5-1 and TRBJ1-2; 8 positions match TRBD1. What was sequenced was PBMCs. The CDR3 reads CASSLEGQGSGGYTF. CDR3 in DNA: TGCGCCAGCAGCTTGGAAGGACAGGGATCGGGTGGCTACACCTTC.